The rows below give T cell receptor beta chains drawn from one sample of a study of T cells in Graves' hyperthyroidism and ophthalmopathy. MiXCR was run by TCRdb on the multiplex PCR reads, yielding one entry per CDR3 protein. The sample holds about 580,000 distinct CDR3 sequences, over 11% seen once. Material: blood. Receptors were obtained from a woman aged 25 to 39 with Graves' hyperthyroidism that later progressed to Graves' ophthalmopathy. CDR3s leave out the opening cysteine and the closing phenylalanine or tryptophan. Each record gives: V gene, D gene, CDR3 protein. A D gene is named only where the DNA matches it firmly.

TRBV9,TRBD2,ASSSGLAVSYNEQF
TRBV18,.,ASSPLLPGSTNEKLF
TRBV28,TRBD1,ASSVDRGQVGNTIY
TRBV5-1,.,ASSQGSQEDTQY
TRBV20-1,.,SATDYNEQF
TRBV13,.,ASSEGRGEAF
TRBV6-2/TRBV6-3,TRBD1,ASSYLTDRVMQY
TRBV5-1,.,ASSLPGRLETQY
TRBV20-1,TRBD1,SARGQRSQETQY
TRBV6-4,TRBD2,ASSAREGGTGELF
TRBV24-1,.,ATSPSYYNEQF
TRBV7-9,.,ASSSFSGFGAGELF
TRBV10-3,TRBD1,AIQGSSAQETQY
TRBV28,.,ASSLSNRAGYT
TRBV28,.,ASRPGSTDTQY
TRBV19,.,ASSQTRYNEQF
TRBV19,.,ASTWTGGHEQY
TRBV12-3/TRBV12-4,TRBD2,ASSPRTSANTGELF
TRBV20-1,.,SAKRTSEAF
TRBV7-8,.,ASSFPTGPTYEQY
TRBV20-1,.,SARGRESTDTQY
TRBV5-1,TRBD2,ASSSSGRWGQETQY
TRBV19,TRBD1,ASSRQGSSYGYT
TRBV12-3/TRBV12-4,.,ASSHRDFVKNIQY
TRBV24-1,.,ATSLRGSRNEQF